The next 6 T cell receptor beta chains were all read from a single sample in a study of cytomegalovirus exposure and HLA in healthy donors. The primer mix had 60 Vbeta and 13 Jbeta primers. Assay used: immunoSEQ multiplex PCR; TCRdb lists only in-frame clones, some missing. The sample yields 150,000 to 200,000 clones, over 70% seen once. The source material was PBMCs. These receptors came from a woman aged 40 to 50 in good health and CMV-seronegative.

The chain employs TRBV27 and TRBJ1-2, with 8 bases lining up with TRBD1. The V gene end was trimmed by 5 bases and the J gene end by 11 bases; junction bases not matched to a gene: 10. The CDR3 runs 13 residues. The V gene's germline CDR1 is MNHEY and CDR2 SMNVEV (reference sequence). This CDR3 reads CASSPPYRGDYTF. As DNA, the CDR3 is TGTGCCAGCAGTCCCCCTTACAGGGGGGATTACACCTTC.

V gene TRBV19 combines with J gene TRBJ2-3, with 12 bases that match TRBD2. The CDR3 runs to 14 residues. Germline CDR1 is LNHDA and CDR2 is SQIVND (reference sequence). V was pared by 5 bases and J by 6 bases, with 3 bases of the junction left unmatched. The CDR3 reads CASSASGRVDTQYF. CDR3 nucleotide sequence: TGTGCCAGTAGTGCTAGCGGGAGGGTCGATACGCAGTATTTT.

This clone was seen more than once but under ten times. The CDR3 sequence is CASSQTGETGYTF. The CDR3 nucleotides are TGTGCCAGCAGTCAAACAGGGGAAACTGGCTACACCTTC. The chain carries TRBV28 and TRBJ1-2, with TRBD1 matching 7 bases. Germline trimming cut 5 bases from V and 7 bases from J; bases unmatched to any gene: 7. Germline V gives CDR1 MDHEN, CDR2 SYDVKM. This CDR3 region has 13 residues.

The J gene is TRBJ1-1, the V gene TRBV6-5, with D tentatively TRBD1 (6 bases). V shed 7 bases and J shed 2 bases, with 8 bases lying between them. The germline V gene has CDR1 MNHEY and CDR2 SVGAGI. The CDR3 length is 12 residues. In DNA form, the CDR3 reads TGTGCCAGCATAGGGGGAAACACTGAAGCTTTCTTT. The encoded protein is CASIGGNTEAFF.

V usage is TRBV7-8 and J usage is TRBJ1-1; D is ambiguous. Between the trimmed V and J ends, which lost 3 bases and 10 bases, there was a span of 18 bases. The V gene's germline CDR1 is SGHVS and CDR2 FQNEAQ. This CDR3 has 14 amino acids. DNA of the CDR3: TGTGCCAGCAGCTTTTCCCTCGGGTCAGACGGAGCTTTCTTT. It translates to CASSFSLGSDGAFF.

The V gene is TRBV27, the J gene TRBJ2-1; D may be TRBD1 (6 bases). Germline lookup yields CDR1 MNHEY and CDR2 SMNVEV (reference sequence). The length of the CDR3 is 13 residues. Trimming stripped 7 bases from V and 7 bases from J, with 14 bases between. DNA for the CDR3: TGTGCCAGCAAGAAAACAGGGACGAATGAGCAGTTCTTC. Its translation is CASKKTGTNEQFF.